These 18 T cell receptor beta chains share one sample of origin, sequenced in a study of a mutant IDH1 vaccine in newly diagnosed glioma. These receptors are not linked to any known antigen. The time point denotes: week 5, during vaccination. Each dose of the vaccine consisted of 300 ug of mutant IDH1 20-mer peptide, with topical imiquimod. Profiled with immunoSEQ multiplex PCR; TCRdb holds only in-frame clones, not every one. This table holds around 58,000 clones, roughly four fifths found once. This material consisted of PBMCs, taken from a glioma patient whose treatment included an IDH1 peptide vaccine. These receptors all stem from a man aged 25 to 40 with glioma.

In nucleotides, the CDR3 is TGTGCCAGTAGTATAATCAGAAATAATTCACCCCTCCACTTT. This encodes CASSIIRNNSPLHF. The J gene is TRBJ1-6, the V gene TRBV19, with unresolved D. This CDR3 has 14 amino acids. Germline V gene sequence: CDR1 LNHDA, CDR2 SQIVND (reference sequence). Trimming stripped 2 bases from V and 5 bases from J, with 7 bases between.

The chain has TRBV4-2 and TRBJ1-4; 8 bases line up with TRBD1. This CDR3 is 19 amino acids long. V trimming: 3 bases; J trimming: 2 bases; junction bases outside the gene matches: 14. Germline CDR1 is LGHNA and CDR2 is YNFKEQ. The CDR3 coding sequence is TGTGCCAGCAGCCACAGAAAGCGGGCAGGGGGCTTGACTAATGAAAAACTGTTTTTT. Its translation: CASSHRKRAGGLTNEKLFF.

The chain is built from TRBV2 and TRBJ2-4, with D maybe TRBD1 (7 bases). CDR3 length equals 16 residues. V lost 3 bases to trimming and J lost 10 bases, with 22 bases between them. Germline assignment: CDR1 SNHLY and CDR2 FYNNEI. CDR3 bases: TGTGCCAGCAGTGAGGGGGGCTCGGGACAGAGTCTTATTCAGTACTTC. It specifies CASSEGGSGQSLIQYF.

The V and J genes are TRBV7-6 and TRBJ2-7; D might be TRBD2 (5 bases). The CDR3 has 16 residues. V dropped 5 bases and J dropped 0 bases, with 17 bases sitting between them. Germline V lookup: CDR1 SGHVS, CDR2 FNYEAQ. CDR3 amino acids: CASSLGAGSASYEQYF. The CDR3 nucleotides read TGTGCCAGCAGCCTGGGAGCTGGGAGCGCCTCCTACGAGCAGTACTTC. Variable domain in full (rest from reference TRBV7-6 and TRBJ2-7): GAGVSQSPRYKVTKRGQDVALRCDPISGHVSLYWYRQALGQGPEFLTYFNYEAQQDKSGLPNDRFSAERPEGSISTLTIQRTEQRDSAMYRCASSLGAGSASYEQYFGPGTRLTVT.

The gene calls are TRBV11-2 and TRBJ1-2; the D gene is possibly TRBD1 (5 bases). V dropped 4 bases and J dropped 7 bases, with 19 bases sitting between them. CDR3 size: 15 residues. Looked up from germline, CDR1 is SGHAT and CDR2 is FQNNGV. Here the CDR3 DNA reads TGTGCCAGCAGCTCGGAGACGGCCCCAAGGGGTGGCTACACCTTC. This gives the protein CASSSETAPRGGYTF.

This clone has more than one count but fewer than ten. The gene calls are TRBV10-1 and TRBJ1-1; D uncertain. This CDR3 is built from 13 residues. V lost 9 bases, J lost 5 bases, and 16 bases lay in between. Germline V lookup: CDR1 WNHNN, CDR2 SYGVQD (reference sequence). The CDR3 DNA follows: TGCGCCAGTGCCCCCGGGTTGGGGACTGAAGCTTTCTTT. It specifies CASAPGLGTEAFF.

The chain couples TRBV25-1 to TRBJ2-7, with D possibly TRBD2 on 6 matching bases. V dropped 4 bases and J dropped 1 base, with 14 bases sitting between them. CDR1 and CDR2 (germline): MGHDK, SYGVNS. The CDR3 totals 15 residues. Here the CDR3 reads CASSGGGGFSYEQYF. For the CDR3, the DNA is TGTGCCAGCAGTGGGGGAGGAGGCTTTTCCTACGAGCAGTACTTC.

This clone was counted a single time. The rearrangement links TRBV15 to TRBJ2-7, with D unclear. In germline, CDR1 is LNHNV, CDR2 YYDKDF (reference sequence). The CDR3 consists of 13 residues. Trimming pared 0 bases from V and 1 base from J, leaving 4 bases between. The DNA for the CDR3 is TGTGCCACCAGCAGAGAGGTATCCTACGAGCAGTACTTC. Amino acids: CATSREVSYEQYF.

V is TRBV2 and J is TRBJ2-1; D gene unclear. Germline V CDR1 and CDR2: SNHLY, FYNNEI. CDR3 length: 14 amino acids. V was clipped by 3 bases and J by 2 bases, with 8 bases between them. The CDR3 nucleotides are TGTGCCAGCAGTGACAACGTCCCCTACAATGAGCAGTTCTTC. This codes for CASSDNVPYNEQFF. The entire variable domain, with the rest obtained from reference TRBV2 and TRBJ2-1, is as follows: EPEVTQTPSHQVTQMGQEVILRCVPISNHLYFYWYRQILGQKVEFLVSFYNNEISEKSEIFDDQFSVERPDGSNFTLKIRSTKLEDSAMYFCASSDNVPYNEQFFGPGTRLTVL.

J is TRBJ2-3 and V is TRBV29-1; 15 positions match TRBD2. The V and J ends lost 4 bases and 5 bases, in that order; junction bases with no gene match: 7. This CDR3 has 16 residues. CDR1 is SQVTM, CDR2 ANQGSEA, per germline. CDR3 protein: CSVGGLAGGPVDTQYF. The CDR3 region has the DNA TGCAGCGTTGGCGGACTAGCGGGGGGGCCAGTAGATACGCAGTATTTT.

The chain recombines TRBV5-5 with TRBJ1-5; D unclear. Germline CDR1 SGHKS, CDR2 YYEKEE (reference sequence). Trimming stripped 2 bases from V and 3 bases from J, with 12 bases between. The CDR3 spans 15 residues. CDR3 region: CASSFGGRYNQPQHF. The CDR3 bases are TGTGCCAGCAGCTTCGGTGGACGGTACAATCAGCCCCAGCATTTT.

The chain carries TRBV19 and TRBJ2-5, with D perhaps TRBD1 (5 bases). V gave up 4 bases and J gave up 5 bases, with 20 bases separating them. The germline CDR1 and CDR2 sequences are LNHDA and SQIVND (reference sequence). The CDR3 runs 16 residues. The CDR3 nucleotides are TGTGCCAGTAGTACCCATTCGACAGATCCGGCGGAGACCCAGTACTTC. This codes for CASSTHSTDPAETQYF.

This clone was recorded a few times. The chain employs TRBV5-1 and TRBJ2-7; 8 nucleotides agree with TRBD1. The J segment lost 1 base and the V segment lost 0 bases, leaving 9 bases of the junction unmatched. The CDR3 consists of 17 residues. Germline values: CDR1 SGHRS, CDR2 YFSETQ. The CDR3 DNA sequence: TGCGCCAGCAGCTTGGGTCATATGGGACAGGTGTCCTACGAGCAGTACTTC. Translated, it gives CASSLGHMGQVSYEQYF.

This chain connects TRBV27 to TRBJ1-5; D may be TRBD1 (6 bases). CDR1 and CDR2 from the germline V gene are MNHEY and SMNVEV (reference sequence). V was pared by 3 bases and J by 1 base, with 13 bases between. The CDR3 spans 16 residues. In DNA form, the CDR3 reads TGTGCCAGCAGTTTCGCTGGACAGCTCAGCAATCAGCCCCAGCATTTT. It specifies CASSFAGQLSNQPQHF.

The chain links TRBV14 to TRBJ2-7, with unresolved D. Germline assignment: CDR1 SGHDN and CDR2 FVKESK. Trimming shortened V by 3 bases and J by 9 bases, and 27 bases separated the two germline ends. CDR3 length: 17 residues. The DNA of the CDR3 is TGTGCCAGCAGCCACGGTTCACTCCGACACACCTACGATCCGCAGTACTTC. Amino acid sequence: CASSHGSLRHTYDPQYF.

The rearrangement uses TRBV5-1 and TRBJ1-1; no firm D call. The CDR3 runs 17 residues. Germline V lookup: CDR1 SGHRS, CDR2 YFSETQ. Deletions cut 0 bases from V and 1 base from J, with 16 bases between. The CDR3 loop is CASSLGEQWGWNTEAFF. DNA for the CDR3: TGCGCCAGCAGCTTGGGTGAACAGTGGGGTTGGAACACTGAAGCTTTCTTT.

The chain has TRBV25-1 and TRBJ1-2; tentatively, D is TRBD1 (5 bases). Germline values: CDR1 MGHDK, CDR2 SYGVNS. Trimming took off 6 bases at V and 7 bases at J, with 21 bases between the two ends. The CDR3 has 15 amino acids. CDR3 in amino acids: CASRADRNQWGGYTF. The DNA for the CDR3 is TGTGCCAGCAGGGCTGACAGAAACCAGTGGGGTGGCTACACCTTC.

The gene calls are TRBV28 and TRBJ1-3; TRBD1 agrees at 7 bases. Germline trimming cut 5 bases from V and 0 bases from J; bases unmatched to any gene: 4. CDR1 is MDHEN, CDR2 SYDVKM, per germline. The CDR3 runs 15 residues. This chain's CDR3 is CASSLPGGSGNTIYF. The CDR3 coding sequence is TGTGCCAGCAGTCTCCCAGGGGGCTCTGGAAACACCATATATTTT. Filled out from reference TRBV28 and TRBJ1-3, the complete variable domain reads DVKVTQSSRYLVKRTGEKVFLECVQDMDHENMFWYRQDPGLGLRLIYFSYDVKMKEKGDIPEGYSVSREKKERFSLILESASTNQTSMYLCASSLPGGSGNTIYFGEGSWLTVV.